This T cell receptor beta chain was sequenced in a study of blood T cell repertoires in COVID-19. Overall study context: From T cells, B-cell-depleted T cells, or PBMCs came the material, which was cDNA or gDNA.

V shed 3 bases, J shed 4 bases, and the junction held 4 bases outside the gene matches. Germline assignment: CDR1 MGHRA and CDR2 YSYEKL. This CDR3 region has 16 residues. In the authors' workflow: Amplification of reference gene primers provided the estimated nucleated cell counts. Libraries were prepared by immunoSEQ multiplex PCR; TCRdb keeps only in-frame clonotypes and omits some of them. V and J calls and clone size are as listed in that table; D and trimming were resolved from the DNA. The table has 45,000 to 65,000 clones, 91% seen once. Sequencing was done on a sample of peripheral blood. The TCR was taken from a human donor in a cohort sampled during active COVID-19. The rearrangement links TRBV4-1 to TRBJ2-5, with 14 bases identical to TRBD2. CDR3 sequence: CASSQGLAGVRETQYF. The DNA for the CDR3 is TGCGCCAGCAGCCAGGGACTAGCGGGGGTTCGAGAGACCCAGTACTTC.